The rows below give T cell receptor beta chains drawn from one sample of a study of T-cell reconstitution after alpha-beta-depleted transplantation in children. MiXCR, run by TCRdb on the PCR reads, gives a single entry per CDR3 protein. There are around 960,000 distinct CDR3 sequences in the sample; about 31% occur only once, and 28% lies in the top ten. The specimen was PBMCs, mostly from graft donor cells, collected 360 days after TCRalphabeta/CD19-depleted stem cell transplant. Receptors originate from a boy younger than two who had a stem cell transplant for SCID, so the T cells may come from the graft donor. Each CDR3 is given with its conserved first and last residue. A D gene is named only where the DNA matches it firmly. Rows may omit the clone size; those that give it use once, few, many or a size class.

D gene,clone size,V gene,J gene,CDR3 DNA,CDR3 protein
-,-,TRBV7-9,TRBJ2-2,TGTGCCAGCAGCTGCCGACAAGGATCGGATCGGCTGGGATGCACCGGGGAGCTGTTTTTT,CASSCRQGSDRLGCTGELFF
TRBD1,once,TRBV25-1,TRBJ2-5,TGTGCCAGCAGTGAATGGGGACAGGGAGGCAGGGAGACCCAGTACTTC,CASSEWGQGGRETQYF
-,few,TRBV11-2,TRBJ2-1,TGTGCCAGCAGCTTAGAGTGGACCTGGGGCGCATACAATGAGCAGTTCTTC,CASSLEWTWGAYNEQFF
-,-,TRBV24-1,TRBJ2-5,TGTGCCACCAGTCATTCCAGTAGGCCATGGGCCCAGTACTTC,CATSHSSRPWAQYF
-,-,TRBV24-1,TRBJ1-2,TGTGCCACCAGTGAGGGGGTGAGGGGCTACACCTTC,CATSEGVRGYTF
-,few,TRBV5-1,TRBJ2-3,TGCGCCAGCAGGAGGGATTCTAGCACAGATACGCAGTATTTT,CASRRDSSTDTQYF
TRBD1,few,TRBV7-8,TRBJ2-2,TGTGCCAGCAACGTAGGGGGCCCGAACACCGGGGAGCTGTTTTTT,CASNVGGPNTGELFF
-,-,TRBV12-3/TRBV12-4,TRBJ2-5,TGTGCCAGCAGCTCCGACTCCAGCCAGTACTTC,CASSSDSSQYF
-,-,TRBV7-9,TRBJ2-2,TGTGCCAGCAGCTCGACTGACCGGGAGCTGTTTTTT,CASSSTDRELFF
-,few,TRBV9,TRBJ1-2,TGTGCCAGCAGCGTCCAGGGCCCAGACACGGGAGGCTACACCTTC,CASSVQGPDTGGYTF
TRBD1,-,TRBV5-1,TRBJ1-1,TGCGCCAGCCGCTTCGGGGACAGGGAGCCTGAAGCTTTCTTT,CASRFGDREPEAFF
-,-,TRBV12-3/TRBV12-4,TRBJ2-6,TGTGCCAGCAGCCACATCTCTGGGGCCAACGTCCTGACTTTC,CASSHISGANVLTF
-,-,TRBV7-7,TRBJ2-5,TGTGCCAGCAGCCCGAGGCGGGTTCTTGGAGGCCCAAGGACCCAGTACTTC,CASSPRRVLGGPRTQYF
TRBD2,-,TRBV7-3,TRBJ2-3,TGTGCCAGCAGTAAAAGCGGGGGGGCCAGCACAGATACGCAGTATTTT,CASSKSGGASTDTQYF
-,-,TRBV10-3,TRBJ2-7,TGTGCCATCAGGACTGGGGGGCACTCCTACGAGCAGTACTTC,CAIRTGGHSYEQYF
-,-,TRBV7-9,TRBJ2-1,TGTGCCAGCAGCTCCTTGCCCTTTCCCCCTGTACTGTTCTTC,CASSSLPFPPVLFF
TRBD1,-,TRBV12-3/TRBV12-4,TRBJ1-2,TGTGCCAGCAGTCCGCGGACAGGGCGGGGTAACTATGGCTACACCTTC,CASSPRTGRGNYGYTF
-,few,TRBV12-3/TRBV12-4,TRBJ2-1,TGTGCCAGCAGTTTAGCCCCATGGGGGTTCTCTAATGAGCAGTTCTTC,CASSLAPWGFSNEQFF
TRBD1,once,TRBV19,TRBJ2-7,TGTGCCAGTAGCAGGGGGACAGGGGCGCCCTACGAGCAGTACTTC,CASSRGTGAPYEQYF
-,-,TRBV7-9,TRBJ1-4,TGTGCCAGCAGCTTAGGACCGGAAGGTGAAAAACTGTTTTTT,CASSLGPEGEKLFF
TRBD1,few,TRBV5-6,TRBJ1-1,TGTGCCAGCAGCCCGAGGGGACAGCCCCCGAACACTGAAGCTTTCTTT,CASSPRGQPPNTEAFF
-,-,TRBV7-8,TRBJ2-2,TGTGCCAGCAGCTTAATTCCCAGGGCGGTCACCGGGGAGCTGTTTTTT,CASSLIPRAVTGELFF
-,-,TRBV13,TRBJ1-1,TGTGCCAGCAGCCCCCTGGACCGGCCCACTGAAGCTTTCTTT,CASSPLDRPTEAFF